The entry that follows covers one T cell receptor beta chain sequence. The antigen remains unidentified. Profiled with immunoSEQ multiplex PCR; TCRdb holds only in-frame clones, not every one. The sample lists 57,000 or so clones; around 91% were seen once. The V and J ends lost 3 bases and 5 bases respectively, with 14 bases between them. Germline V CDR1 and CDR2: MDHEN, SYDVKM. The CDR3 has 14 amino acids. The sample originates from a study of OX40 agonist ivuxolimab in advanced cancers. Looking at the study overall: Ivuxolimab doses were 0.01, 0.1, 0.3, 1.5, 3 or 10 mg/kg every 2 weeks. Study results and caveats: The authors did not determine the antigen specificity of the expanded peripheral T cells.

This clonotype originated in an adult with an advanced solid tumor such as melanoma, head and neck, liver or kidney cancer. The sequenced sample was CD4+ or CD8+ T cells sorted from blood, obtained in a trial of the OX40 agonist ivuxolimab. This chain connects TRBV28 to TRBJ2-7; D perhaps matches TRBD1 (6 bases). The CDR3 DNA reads TGTGCCAGCAGTTTTGTAACAGGGTTACACGAGCAGTACTTC. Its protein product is CASSFVTGLHEQYF.